This record covers a single T cell receptor (beta chain). Its antigen is unknown. This entry comes from a study of T cell responses to AZD1222 COVID-19 vaccine. Study-wide findings and caveats: Spike as a whole was targeted by vaccine-associated CD4 TCRs, dominant at 160-218 and 743-854.

Some clones are missing from TCRdb's copy, which holds only in-frame ones; the method was immunoSEQ multiplex PCR. The data hold roughly 100,000 clones, with 88% observed a single time. This material consisted of peripheral blood, taken on day 0 of AZD1222 vaccination. The clonotype was recovered from an adult in good health.

The CDR3: CASSFGSGGEQYF. The CDR3 DNA reads as TGCGCCAGCAGCTTCGGATCGGGGGGCGAGCAGTACTTC. This chain uses TRBV10-1 with TRBJ2-7; 7 bases line up with TRBD2. The V gene end was trimmed by 6 bases and the J gene end by 6 bases; junction bases not matched to a gene: 8. This CDR3 comprises 13 residues. Germline assignment: CDR1 WNHNN and CDR2 SYGVQD (reference sequence).